This entry features one TCR beta chain sequence. This sample is part of a study of blood T cell repertoires in COVID-19. Some clones are missing from TCRdb's copy, which holds only in-frame ones; the method was immunoSEQ multiplex PCR. The table records nearly 350,000 clones, roughly 90% of them present only once. Trimming left V 5 bases short and J 3 bases short, with 14 bases between. Looked up from germline, CDR1 is SEHNR and CDR2 is FQNEAQ (reference sequence). The CDR3 is made up of 15 amino acids. The source is a woman aged 70-85 years with COVID-19, enrolled during active disease. Sample: peripheral blood. The chain carries TRBV7-9 and TRBJ2-1, with unresolved D. In DNA form, the CDR3 reads TGTGCCAGCAGCCCCCCGTGGGCAGTCTACAATGAGCAGTTCTTC. This gives the protein CASSPPWAVYNEQFF.